A single sample is the source of the 3 T cell receptor beta chains below, sequenced in a study of blood T cell repertoires in COVID-19. Generated by immunoSEQ multiplex PCR, the TCRdb table keeps only in-frame clones and is missing some. The sample has 95,000 to 100,000 clones; almost 85% are singletons. Sequenced: peripheral blood. These receptors originate from a man in his 70s with acute or convalescent COVID-19.

V is TRBV5-4 and J is TRBJ2-1; TRBD1 aligns across 10 bases. Trimming cost V 4 bases and J 4 bases; bases outside gene matches: 5. CDR1 and CDR2 from the germline V gene are SGHNT and YYREEE (reference sequence). The CDR3 contains 15 residues. Written as DNA, the CDR3 is TGTGCCAGCAGCCCCGCGGGACAGGGGTACAATGAGCAGTTCTTC. Protein product: CASSPAGQGYNEQFF.

V usage is TRBV10-3 and J usage is TRBJ2-3; D remains unclear. The CDR3 runs 12 residues. Germline CDR1 ENHRY, CDR2 SYGVKD. V was clipped by 4 bases and J by 6 bases, with 8 bases between them. This chain's CDR3 is CAISAYEDTQYF. The CDR3 nucleotides are TGTGCCATCAGTGCTTATGAGGATACGCAGTATTTT.

To note about this clone: Distinct nucleotide sequences in the sample also encode this CDR3. The V call is TRBV6-5, the J call TRBJ1-2; unclear D gene. CDR1 is MNHEY, CDR2 SVGAGI, per germline. V dropped 6 bases and J dropped 7 bases, with 15 bases sitting between them. The CDR3 covers 13 residues. The CDR3 here is CASSPRGRGGYTF. The CDR3 DNA reads TGTGCCAGCAGCCCCAGAGGGCGCGGTGGCTACACCTTC.